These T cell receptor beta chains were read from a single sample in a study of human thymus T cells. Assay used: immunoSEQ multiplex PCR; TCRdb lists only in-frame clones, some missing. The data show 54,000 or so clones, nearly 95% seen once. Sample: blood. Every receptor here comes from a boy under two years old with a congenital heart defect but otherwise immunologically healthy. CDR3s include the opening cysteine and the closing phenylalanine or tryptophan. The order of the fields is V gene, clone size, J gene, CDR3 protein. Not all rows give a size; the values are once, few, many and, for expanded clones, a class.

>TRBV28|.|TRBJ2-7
CASRSGGAGQYF
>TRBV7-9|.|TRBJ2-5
CASSLETQYF
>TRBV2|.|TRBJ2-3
CASSVIVVGDTQYF
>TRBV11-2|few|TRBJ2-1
CASSFAGTKQFF
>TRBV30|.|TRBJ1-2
CAWNWGNGYTF
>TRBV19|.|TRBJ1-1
CASSIGGRVTEAFF
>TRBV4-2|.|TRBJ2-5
CASSPYIAGGVETQYF
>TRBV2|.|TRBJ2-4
CASSEVGSLDIQYF
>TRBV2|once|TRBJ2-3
CASGSLAGEADTQYF
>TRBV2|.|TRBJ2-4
CASSGAGVLGKNIQYF
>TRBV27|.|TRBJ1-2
CASSLARGYGYTF
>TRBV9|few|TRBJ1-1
CASSVGGDLEAFF
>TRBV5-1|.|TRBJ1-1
CASSLADRAYNTEAFF
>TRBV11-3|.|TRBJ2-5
CASSLAWETQYF
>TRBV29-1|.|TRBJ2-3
CSVDRSGHTDTQYF
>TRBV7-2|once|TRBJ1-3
CASSPQGGVGNTIYF
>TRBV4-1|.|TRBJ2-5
CASSRWTGDKETQYF
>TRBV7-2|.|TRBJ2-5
CASSKRVTGGDQETQYF
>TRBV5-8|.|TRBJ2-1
CASSFRSGGLSSYNEQFF
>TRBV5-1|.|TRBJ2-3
CASSLGSGGTDTQYF
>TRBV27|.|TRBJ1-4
CASSLFRGPNEKLFF
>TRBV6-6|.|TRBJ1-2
CASSYYPGQSDGYTF
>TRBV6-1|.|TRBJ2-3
CASSTHTGQNTQYF
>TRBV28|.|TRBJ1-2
CASSFRTGFYGYTF
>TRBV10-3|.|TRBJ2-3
CAISPTTSGNTDTQYF
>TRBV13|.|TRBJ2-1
CASSLVDEQFF
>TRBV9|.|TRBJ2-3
CASSPGLVGSTDTQYF
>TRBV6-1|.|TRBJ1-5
CASSDPGAYSNQPQHF
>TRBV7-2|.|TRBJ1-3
CASSPGGGVLSGNTIYF
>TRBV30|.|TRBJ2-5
CAWSVGAGAGETQYF
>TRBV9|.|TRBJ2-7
CASSVRDREYEQYF
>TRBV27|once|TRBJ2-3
CASSPLAGVPSDTQYF
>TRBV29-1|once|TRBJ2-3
CSVWGTSGRADTDTQYF
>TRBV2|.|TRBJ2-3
CASREGPRGPTDTQYF
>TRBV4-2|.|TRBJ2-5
CASSRSFTQNQETQYF
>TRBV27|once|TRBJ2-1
CASSLNEGRNEQFF
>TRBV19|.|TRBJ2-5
CASSIQGAGETQYF
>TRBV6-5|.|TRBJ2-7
CASKKRTSSYEQYF
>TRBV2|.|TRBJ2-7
CASSGPSSYEQYF
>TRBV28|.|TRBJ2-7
CASSLRDRDHEQYF
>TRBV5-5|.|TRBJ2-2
CASSLGPGTNTGELFF
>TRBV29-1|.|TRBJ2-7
CSAGPGGPYEQYF
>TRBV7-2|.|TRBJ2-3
CASSLGNAGTDTQYF
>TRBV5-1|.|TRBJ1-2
CASRAAGIYGYTF
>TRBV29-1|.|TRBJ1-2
CSVWVQGRGYTF
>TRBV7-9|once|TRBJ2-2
CASRTLNTGELFF
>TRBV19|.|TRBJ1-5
CASTGGQGLGQPQHF
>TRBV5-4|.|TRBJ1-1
CASSRQSTEAFF
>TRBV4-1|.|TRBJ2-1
CASSQDLAGGSYNEQFF
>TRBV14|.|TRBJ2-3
CASSQATPPQYF
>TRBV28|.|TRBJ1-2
CASSDRANGYTF
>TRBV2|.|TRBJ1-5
CASSVPSGQGAFSNQPQHF
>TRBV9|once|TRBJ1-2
CASSVEAGAPYGYTF
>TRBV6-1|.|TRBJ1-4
CASSEVFRVFATNEKLFF